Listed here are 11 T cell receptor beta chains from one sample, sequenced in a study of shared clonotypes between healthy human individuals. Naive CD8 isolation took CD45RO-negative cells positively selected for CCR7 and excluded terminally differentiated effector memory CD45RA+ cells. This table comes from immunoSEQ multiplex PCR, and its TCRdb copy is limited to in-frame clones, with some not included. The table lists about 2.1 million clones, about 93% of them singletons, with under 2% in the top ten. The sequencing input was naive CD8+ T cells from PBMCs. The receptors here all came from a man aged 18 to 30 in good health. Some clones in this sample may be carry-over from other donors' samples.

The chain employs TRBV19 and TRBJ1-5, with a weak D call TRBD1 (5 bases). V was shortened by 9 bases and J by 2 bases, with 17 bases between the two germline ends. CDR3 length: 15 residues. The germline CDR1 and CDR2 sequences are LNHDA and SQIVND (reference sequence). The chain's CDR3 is CASRPRDEGNQPQHF. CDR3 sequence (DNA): TGTGCCAGCCGACCTAGGGACGAGGGCAATCAGCCCCAGCATTTT.

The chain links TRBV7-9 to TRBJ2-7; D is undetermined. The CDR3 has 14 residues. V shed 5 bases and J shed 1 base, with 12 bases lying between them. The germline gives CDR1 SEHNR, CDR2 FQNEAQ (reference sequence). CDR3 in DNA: TGTGCCAGCAGCCCCCCCTTGGGTTCCTACGAGCAGTACTTC. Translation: CASSPPLGSYEQYF.

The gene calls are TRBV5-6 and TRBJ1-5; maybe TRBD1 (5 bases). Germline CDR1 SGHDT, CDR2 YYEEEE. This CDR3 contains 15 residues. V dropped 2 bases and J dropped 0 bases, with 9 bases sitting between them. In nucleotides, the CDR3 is TGTGCCAGCAGCTTTGCAGGGTATAGCAATCAGCCCCAGCATTTT. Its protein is CASSFAGYSNQPQHF.

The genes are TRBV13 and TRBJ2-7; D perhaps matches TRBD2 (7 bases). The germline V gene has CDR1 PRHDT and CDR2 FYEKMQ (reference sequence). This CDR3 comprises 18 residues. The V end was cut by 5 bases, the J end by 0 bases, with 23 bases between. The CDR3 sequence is CASSPPTKQGGSSYEQYF. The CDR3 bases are TGTGCCAGCAGCCCACCGACCAAACAGGGAGGGAGCTCCTACGAGCAGTACTTC.

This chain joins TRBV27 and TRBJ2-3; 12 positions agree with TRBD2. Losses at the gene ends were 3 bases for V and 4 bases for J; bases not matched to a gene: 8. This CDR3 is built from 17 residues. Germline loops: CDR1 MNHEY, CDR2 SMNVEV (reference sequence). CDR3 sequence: CASSFRGLAGMADTQYF. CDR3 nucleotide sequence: TGTGCCAGCAGTTTCCGCGGACTAGCGGGAATGGCAGATACGCAGTATTTT.

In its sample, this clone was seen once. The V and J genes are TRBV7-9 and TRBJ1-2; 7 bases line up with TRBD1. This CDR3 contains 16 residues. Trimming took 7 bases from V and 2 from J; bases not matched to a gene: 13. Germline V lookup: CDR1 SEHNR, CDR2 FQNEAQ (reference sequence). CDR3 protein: CASTPPGGTVNYGYTF. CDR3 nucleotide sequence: TGTGCCAGCACCCCCCCCGGAGGGACAGTCAACTATGGCTACACCTTC.

The CDR3 loop reads CASSSGRNTGELFF. In nucleotides, the CDR3 is TGCGCCAGCAGCTCGGGACGTAACACCGGGGAGCTGTTTTTT. V usage is TRBV5-1 and J usage is TRBJ2-2, with D tentatively TRBD1 or TRBD2 (5 bases each). The V gene lost 3 bases and the J gene lost 2 bases, with 8 bases spanning the gap. Germline values: CDR1 SGHRS, CDR2 YFSETQ. CDR3 size: 14 residues.

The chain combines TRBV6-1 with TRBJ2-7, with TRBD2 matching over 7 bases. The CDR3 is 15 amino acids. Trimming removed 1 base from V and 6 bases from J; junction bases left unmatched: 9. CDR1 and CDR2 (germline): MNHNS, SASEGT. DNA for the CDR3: TGTGCCAGCAGTGAAGTGGTGGGAGGGCCTCGCGAGCAGTACTTC. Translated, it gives CASSEVVGGPREQYF.

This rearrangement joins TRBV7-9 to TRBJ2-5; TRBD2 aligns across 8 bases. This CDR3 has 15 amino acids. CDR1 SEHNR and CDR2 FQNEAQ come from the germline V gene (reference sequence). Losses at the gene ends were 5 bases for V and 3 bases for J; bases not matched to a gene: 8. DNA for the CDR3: TGTGCCAGCAGCCCAGGGATTAGCGGGAAAGAGACCCAGTACTTC. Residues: CASSPGISGKETQYF.

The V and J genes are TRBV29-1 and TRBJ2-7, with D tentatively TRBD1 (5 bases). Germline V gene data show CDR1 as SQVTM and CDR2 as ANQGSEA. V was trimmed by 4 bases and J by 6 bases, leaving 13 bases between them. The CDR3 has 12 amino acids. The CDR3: CSVVTATAEQYF. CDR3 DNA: TGCAGCGTTGTTACGGCGACAGCCGAGCAGTACTTC.

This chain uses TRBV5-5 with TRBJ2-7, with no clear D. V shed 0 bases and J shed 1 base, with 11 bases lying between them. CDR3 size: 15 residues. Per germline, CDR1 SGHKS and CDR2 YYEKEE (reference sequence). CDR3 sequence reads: CASSLDITPSYEQYF. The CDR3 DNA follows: TGTGCCAGCAGCTTGGACATAACCCCATCCTACGAGCAGTACTTC.